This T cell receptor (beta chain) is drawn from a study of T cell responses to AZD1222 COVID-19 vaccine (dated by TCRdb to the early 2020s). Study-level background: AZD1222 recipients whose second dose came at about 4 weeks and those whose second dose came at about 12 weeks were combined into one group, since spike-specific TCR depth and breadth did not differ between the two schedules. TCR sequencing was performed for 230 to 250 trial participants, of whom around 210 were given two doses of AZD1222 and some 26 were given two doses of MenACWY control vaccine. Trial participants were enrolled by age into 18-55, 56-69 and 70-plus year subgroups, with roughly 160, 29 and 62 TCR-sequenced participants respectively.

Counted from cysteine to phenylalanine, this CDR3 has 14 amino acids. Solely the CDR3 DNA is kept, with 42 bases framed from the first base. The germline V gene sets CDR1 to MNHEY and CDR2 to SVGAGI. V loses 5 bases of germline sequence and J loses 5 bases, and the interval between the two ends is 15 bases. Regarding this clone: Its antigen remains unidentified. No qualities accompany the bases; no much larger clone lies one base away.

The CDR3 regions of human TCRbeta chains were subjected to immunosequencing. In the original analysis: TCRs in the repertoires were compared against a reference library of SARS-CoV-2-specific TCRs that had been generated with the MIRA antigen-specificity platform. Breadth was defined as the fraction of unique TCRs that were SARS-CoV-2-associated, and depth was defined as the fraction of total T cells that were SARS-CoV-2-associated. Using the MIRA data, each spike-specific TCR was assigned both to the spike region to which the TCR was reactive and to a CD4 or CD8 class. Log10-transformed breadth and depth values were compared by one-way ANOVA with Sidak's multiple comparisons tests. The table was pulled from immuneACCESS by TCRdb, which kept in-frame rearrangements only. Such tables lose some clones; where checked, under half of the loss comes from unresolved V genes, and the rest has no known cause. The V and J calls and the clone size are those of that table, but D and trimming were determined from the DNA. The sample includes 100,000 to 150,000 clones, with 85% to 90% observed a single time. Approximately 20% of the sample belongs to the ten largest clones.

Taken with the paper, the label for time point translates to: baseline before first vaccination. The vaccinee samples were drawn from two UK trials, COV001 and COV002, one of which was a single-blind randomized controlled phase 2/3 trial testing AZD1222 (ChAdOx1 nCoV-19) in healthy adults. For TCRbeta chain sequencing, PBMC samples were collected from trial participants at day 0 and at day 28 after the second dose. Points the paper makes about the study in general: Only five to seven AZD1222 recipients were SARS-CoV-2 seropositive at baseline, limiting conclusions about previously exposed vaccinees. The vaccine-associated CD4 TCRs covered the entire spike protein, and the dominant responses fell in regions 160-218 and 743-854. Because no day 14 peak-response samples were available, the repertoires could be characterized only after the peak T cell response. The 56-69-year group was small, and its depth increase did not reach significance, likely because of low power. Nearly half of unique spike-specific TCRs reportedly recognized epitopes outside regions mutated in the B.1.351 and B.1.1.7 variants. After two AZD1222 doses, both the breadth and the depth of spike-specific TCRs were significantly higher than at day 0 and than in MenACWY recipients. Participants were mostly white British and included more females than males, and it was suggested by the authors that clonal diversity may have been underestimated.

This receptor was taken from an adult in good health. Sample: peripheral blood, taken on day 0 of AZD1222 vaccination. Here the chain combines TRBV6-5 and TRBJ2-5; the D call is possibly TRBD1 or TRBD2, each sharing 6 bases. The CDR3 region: CASSTGQGRETQYF. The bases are TGTGCCAGCAGTACGGGACAAGGGAGGGAGACCCAGTACTTC.